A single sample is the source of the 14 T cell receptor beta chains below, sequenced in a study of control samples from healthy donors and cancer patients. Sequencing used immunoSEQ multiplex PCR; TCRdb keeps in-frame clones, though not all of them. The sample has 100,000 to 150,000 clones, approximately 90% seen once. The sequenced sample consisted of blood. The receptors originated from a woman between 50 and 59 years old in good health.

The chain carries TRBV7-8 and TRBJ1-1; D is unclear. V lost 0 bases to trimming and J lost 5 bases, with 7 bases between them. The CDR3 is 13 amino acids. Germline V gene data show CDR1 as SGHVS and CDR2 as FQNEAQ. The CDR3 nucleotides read TGTGCCAGCAGCTTAGCGCTAGGGACTGAAGCTTTCTTT. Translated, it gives CASSLALGTEAFF.

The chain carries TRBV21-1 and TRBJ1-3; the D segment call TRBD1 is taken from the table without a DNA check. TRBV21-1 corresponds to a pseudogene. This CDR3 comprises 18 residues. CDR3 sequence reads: CASSKGGEQGAAGNTIYF. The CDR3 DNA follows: TGTGCCAGCAGCAAAGGGGGAGAACAGGGGGCAGCCGGAAACACCATATATTTT.

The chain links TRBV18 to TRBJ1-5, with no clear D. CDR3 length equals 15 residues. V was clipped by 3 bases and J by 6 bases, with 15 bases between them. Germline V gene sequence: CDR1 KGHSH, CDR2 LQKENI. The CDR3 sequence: CASSPRSGSFQPQHF. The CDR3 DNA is TGTGCCAGCTCACCCCGTTCGGGGTCGTTTCAGCCCCAGCATTTT.

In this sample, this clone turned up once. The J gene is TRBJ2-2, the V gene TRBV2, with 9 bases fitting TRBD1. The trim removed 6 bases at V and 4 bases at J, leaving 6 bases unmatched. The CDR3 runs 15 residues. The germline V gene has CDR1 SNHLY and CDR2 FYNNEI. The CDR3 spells CASRKQGALTGELFF. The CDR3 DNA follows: TGTGCCAGCAGGAAACAGGGGGCTCTCACCGGGGAGCTGTTTTTT.

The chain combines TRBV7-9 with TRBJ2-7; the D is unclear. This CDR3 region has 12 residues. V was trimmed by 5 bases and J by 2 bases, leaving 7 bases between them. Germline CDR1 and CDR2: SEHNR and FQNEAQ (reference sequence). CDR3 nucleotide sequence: TGTGCCAGCAGCCCAGAGACCTACGAGCAGTACTTC. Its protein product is CASSPETYEQYF. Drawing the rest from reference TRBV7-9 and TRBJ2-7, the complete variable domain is DTGVSQNPRHKITKRGQNVTFRCDPISEHNRLYWYRQTLGQGPEFLTYFQNEAQLEKSRLLSDRFSAERPKGSFSTLEIQRTEQGDSAMYLCASSPETYEQYFGPGTRLTVT.

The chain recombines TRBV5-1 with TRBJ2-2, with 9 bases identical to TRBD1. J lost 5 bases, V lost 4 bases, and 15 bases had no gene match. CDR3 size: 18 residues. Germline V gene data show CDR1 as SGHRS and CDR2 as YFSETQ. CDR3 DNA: TGCGCCAGCAGCCCTCTTACAGGGGGCGGTTTGAGGACCGGGGAGCTGTTTTTT. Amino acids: CASSPLTGGGLRTGELFF. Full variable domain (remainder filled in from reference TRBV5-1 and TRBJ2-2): KAGVTQTPRYLIKTRGQQVTLSCSPISGHRSVSWYQQTPGQGLQFLFEYFSETQRNKGNFPGRFSGRQFSNSRSEMNVSTLELGDSALYLCASSPLTGGGLRTGELFFGEGSRLTVL.

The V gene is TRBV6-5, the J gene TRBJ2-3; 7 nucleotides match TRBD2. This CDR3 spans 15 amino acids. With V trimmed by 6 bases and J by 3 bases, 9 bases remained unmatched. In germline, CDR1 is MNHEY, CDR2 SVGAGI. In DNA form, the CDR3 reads TGTGCCAGCAGATTGGGTCCCGGGGGGACAGATACGCAGTATTTT. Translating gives CASRLGPGGTDTQYF.

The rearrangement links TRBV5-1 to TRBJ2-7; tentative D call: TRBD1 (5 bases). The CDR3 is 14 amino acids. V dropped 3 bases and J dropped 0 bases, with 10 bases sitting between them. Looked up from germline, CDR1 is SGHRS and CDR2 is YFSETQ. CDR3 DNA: TGCGCCAGCAGCTCCACAGGAAGCTCCTACGAGCAGTACTTC. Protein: CASSSTGSSYEQYF.

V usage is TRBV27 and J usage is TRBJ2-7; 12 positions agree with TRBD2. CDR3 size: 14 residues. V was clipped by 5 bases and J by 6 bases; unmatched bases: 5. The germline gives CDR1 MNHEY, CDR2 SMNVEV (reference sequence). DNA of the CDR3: TGTGCCAGCAGTCCTAGCGGGGGGGCCGGCGAGCAGTACTTC. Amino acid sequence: CASSPSGGAGEQYF.

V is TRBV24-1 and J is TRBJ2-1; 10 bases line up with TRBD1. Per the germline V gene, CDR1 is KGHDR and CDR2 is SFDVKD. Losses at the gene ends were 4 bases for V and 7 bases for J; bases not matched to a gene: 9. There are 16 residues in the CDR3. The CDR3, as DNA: TGTGCCACCAGTGACGCGGCCGGGACAGGGGAGAATGAGCAGTTCTTC. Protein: CATSDAAGTGENEQFF.

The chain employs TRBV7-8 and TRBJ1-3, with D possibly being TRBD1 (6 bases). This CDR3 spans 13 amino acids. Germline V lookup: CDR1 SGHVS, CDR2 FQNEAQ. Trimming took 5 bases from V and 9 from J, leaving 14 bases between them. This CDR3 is CASSHRASRTIYF. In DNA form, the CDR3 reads TGTGCCAGCAGCCACAGGGCTTCGCGCACCATATATTTT.

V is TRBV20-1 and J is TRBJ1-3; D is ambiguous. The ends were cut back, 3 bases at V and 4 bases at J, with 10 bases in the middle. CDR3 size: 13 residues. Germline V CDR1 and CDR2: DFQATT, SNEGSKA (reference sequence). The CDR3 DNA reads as TGCAGTGCTAGTCCGACTCTCGGAAACACCATATATTTT. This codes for CSASPTLGNTIYF.

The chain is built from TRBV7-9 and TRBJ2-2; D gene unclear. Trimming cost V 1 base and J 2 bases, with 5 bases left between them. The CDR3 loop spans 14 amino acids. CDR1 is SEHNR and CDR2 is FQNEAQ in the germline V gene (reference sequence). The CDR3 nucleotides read TGTGCCAGCAGCTTAGTAGGAAACACCGGGGAGCTGTTTTTT. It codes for CASSLVGNTGELFF. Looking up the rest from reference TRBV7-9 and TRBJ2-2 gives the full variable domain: DTGVSQNPRHKITKRGQNVTFRCDPISEHNRLYWYRQTLGQGPEFLTYFQNEAQLEKSRLLSDRFSAERPKGSFSTLEIQRTEQGDSAMYLCASSLVGNTGELFFGEGSRLTVL.

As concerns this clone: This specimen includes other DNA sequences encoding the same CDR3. The CDR3 loop reads CSAGRTDEAFF. The CDR3 nucleotides are TGCAGTGCGGGACGGACAGACGAAGCTTTCTTT. The rearrangement links TRBV20-1 to TRBJ1-1; the D gene is possibly TRBD1 (6 bases). Germline CDR1 and CDR2: DFQATT and SNEGSKA (reference sequence). This CDR3 region has 11 residues. Deletions cut 6 bases from V and 8 bases from J, with 13 bases between.